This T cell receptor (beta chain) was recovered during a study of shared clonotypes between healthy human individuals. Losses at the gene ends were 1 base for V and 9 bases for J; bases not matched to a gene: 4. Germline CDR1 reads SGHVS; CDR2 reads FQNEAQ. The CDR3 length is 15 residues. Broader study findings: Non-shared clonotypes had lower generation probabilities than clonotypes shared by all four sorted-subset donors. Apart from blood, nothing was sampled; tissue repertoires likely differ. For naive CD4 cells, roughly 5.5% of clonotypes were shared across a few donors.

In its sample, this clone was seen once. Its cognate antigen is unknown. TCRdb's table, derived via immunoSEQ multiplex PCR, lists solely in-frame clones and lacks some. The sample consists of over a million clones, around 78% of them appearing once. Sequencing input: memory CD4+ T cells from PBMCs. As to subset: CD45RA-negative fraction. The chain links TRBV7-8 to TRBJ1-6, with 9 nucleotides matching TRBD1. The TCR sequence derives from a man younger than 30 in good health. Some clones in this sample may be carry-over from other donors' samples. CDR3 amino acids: CASSLVGQGRSPLHF. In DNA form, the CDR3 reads TGTGCCAGCAGCTTAGTCGGACAGGGGCGTTCACCCCTCCACTTT.